This entry describes one T cell receptor (beta chain). Its antigen has not been determined. No per-base quality is available; no much larger clone lies one base away. For repertoire sequencing, TCR beta CDR3 regions were amplified from RNA transcripts. A first-round RT-PCR used HTBI primers with the Qiagen OneStep RT-PCR kit, followed by a second-round multiplex PCR, size selection and purification. The libraries underwent paired-end sequencing with 100 bp reads on an Illumina HiSeq2000. From the authors' description of their analysis: Reads were processed with SOAPnuke, discarding reads with adapters, uncalled bases, mean Phred below 15, or no exact constant-primer or identifier match. COPE v1.2.5 was used to merge the high-quality paired reads. Each unique nucleotide sequence was defined as a clonotype, and clonotypes were aligned to IMGT TRB V, D and J references with MiTCR v1.1. Only V-J combinations with frequency above 0.0001 were analysed, covering approximately 99% of repertoires. A TCR clonal expansion and chaos score per V-J combination was defined as the ratio of F50 clonal expansion to chaos observed in the TCRdist matrix. Welch's t-statistics and random forest were used to narrow the features down to more than 10 V-J combinations, which were then fed into a naive Bayes classifier. The Morisita-Horn index was used to measure how similar the thyroid and blood repertoires were. TCRdb took the public reads, trimmed them with fastp at Q25, ran MiXCR for clone calling and kept in-frame beta chains. Rows matching on CDR3 protein sequence are summarized as one entry with the most common DNA and genes. Clone size and V and J calls follow TCRdb, not the original study. Across this sample there are about 740,000 distinct CDR3 sequences, with 40% seen only once. 40% to 45% of the sample is taken by the ten largest.

This sample is part of a study of Graves' ophthalmopathy and Graves' hyperthyroidism (dated by TCRdb to between 2018 and 2020). Regarding the complete study: Peripheral blood was collected at initial diagnosis, prior to any treatment. In more than five hyperthyroidism patients, the T-cell repertoires found in thyroid tissue were compared with those found in blood. In total, approximately 140 blood samples were TCR-sequenced: fewer than 50 ophthalmopathy, under 80 hyperthyroidism and around 17 hyperthyroidism-to-ophthalmopathy patients. To explore V-J signatures that distinguish ophthalmopathy from hyperthyroidism, a discovery set of 100 patients was enrolled, made up of 43 with ophthalmopathy and 55 to 65 with stable hyperthyroidism. The study used signatures of the TCR beta repertoire to tell Graves' ophthalmopathy apart from Graves' hyperthyroidism and to predict which patients would progress to ophthalmopathy. For independent validation, a separate cohort was made up of some 19 hyperthyroidism patients plus 17 patients who later progressed from hyperthyroidism to ophthalmopathy. Following sample collection, hyperthyroidism patients were given methimazole at a starting dose of 30 mg daily, and ophthalmopathy patients were given high-dose intravenous methylprednisolone. Paper-wide results and their limitations: Ophthalmopathy was separated from stable hyperthyroidism by the 13-signature model with roughly 90% sensitivity and 81% to 84% specificity in cross-validation and with 80%/75% in the test set. Most expanded thyroid clonotypes with a frequency above 0.001 also appeared in blood, which suggests that blood repertoires may reflect the immune response in the thyroid. In validation, the model predicted ophthalmopathy progression with nearly 71% sensitivity and less than 80% specificity; roughly 12 predicted patients were CT-confirmed with GO in a median of 6.5 months. No statistical method was used to set the sample size in advance, and the investigators knew which group each participant was assigned to.

CDR1 SGHAT and CDR2 FQNNGV were looked up in the germline V gene. The CDR3 runs 17 amino acids, cysteine and phenylalanine included. Just the 51-base CDR3 DNA is kept, in frame starting at base 1. Relative to germline, V is missing 0 bases and J is missing 0 bases, with 4 bases of the junction outside any gene match. Ophthalmopathy patients were characterized by moderately to severely active disease, a Clinical Activity Score of at least 3, a NOSPECS grade of at least 4, and a disease duration under 3 months. Anyone with other autoimmune diseases, uncontrolled infections, pregnancy or lactation was excluded from the study. Diagnosis relied on clinical symptoms, serum thyroxine, TRAb, thyroid ultrasound and orbital computed tomography. Ficoll-Paque density gradient centrifugation was used to isolate PBMCs from about 10 ml of fresh peripheral blood. Total RNA was extracted with Trizol reagent and quality-checked on an Agilent 2100 Bioanalyzer.

The specimen sequenced was peripheral blood. The source is an adult man with Graves' ophthalmopathy. In this chain, TRBV11-2 is recombined with TRBJ2-2, with 7 bases matching TRBD1. The CDR3 loop reads CASSLEPGTANTGELFF. The DNA reads TGTGCCAGCAGCTTAGAACCCGGGACAGCGAACACCGGGGAGCTGTTTTTT.